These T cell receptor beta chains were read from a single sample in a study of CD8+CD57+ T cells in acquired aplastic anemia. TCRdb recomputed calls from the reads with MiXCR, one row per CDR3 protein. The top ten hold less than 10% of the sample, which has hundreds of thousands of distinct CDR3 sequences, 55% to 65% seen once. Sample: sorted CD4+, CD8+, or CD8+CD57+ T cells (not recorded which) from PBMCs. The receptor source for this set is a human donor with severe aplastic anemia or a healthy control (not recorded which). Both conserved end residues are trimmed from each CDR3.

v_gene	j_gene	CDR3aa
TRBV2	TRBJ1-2	ASSEGQGYYGYT
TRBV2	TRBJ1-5	ASSPPGARRKPQH
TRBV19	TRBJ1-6	ASSRPGSYNSPLH
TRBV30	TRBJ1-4	AWSASRTRTAGEKLF
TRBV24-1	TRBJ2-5	ATSDLGLAGEETQY
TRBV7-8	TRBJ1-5	ASSLAHQPQH
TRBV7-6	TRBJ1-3	ASSEGRSGNTIY
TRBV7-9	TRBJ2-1	ASSFDNEQF
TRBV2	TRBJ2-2	AGGRTYTGELF
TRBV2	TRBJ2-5	ASSGRTGGWETQY
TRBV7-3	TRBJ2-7	ASSLDRGEQY
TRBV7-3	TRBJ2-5	ASSETGGYGVTQY
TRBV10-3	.	ATTRDRGYEQY
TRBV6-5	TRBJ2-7	ASRLGTVSHEQY
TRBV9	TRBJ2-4	ASSVGVAKNIQY
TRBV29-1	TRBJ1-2	SVSEQGNYGYT
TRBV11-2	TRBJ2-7	ASSPGGGIFSDEQY
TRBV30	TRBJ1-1	AWGQGRSEAF
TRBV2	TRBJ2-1	ASNEQF
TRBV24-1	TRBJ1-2	ATLDRGRGYT
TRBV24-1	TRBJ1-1	STSTYSGTGSSEAF
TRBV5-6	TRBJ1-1	ASSFRHKTPNTEAF
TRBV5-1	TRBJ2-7	ASSLAGAGEY
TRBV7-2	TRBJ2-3	ASSFSSGGRY
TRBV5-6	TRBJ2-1	ASSSRSGTSSYNEQF
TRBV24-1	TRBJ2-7	ATSESKAASSYEQY
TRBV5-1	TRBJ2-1	ASSQVPGQGWAYNEQF
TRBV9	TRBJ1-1	ASSVQGAGNTEAF
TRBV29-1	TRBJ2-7	SVTENLAGLISEQY
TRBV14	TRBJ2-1	ASSQARHTSEQF
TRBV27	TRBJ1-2	ASSLSRGGLNGYT
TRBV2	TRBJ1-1	ASSEASVGEAF
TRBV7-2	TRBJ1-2	ASSSRVRSAGGYT
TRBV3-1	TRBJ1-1	ASSLIQSNTEAF
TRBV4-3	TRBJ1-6	ASSQAHSQGAKNSPLH
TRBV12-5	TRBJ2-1	ASGYLENEQF
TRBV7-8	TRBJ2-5	ASSSGTTLSPQY
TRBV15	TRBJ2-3	ATSRGGDLTDTQY
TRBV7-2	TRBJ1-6	ASTREESPLH
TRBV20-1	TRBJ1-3	SASQDSSGNTIY
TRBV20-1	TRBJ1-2	SARLSGAGYGYT
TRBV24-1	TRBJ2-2	ATSDYIGGELF
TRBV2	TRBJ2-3	ASRADGPDTQY
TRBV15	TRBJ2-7	ATSGVSGQY
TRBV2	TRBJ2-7	ASTDRDYEQY
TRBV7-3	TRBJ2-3	ASSSTSSVSDTQY
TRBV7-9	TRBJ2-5	ASSPSPLAGVGETQY
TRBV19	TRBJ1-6	ASNTGHDNSPLH
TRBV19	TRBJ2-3	ASSIHRTDTQY
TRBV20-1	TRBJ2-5	SRRDSQETQY
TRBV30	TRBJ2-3	AWRAGGDTQY
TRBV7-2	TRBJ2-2	ASSAGVAELF
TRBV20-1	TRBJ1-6	SARRDRESSPLH
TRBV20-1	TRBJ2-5	SASYPGLGTQY
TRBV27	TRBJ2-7	ASSLWAGRRYEQY
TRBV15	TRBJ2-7	ATSRDTTGVYEQY
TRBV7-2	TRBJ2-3	ASSFRQVDTQY
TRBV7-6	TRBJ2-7	ASSPVAGREQY
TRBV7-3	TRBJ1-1	ASSLGGQGYEAF